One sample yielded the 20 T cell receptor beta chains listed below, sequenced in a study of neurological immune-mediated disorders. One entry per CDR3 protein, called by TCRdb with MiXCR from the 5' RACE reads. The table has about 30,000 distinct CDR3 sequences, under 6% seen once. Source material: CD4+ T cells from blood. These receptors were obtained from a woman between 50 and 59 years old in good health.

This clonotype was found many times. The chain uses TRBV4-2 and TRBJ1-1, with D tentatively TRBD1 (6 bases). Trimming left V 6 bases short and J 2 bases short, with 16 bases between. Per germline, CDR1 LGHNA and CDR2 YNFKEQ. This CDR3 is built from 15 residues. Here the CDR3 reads CASRYLQGINTEAFF. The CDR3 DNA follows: TGTGCCAGCAGATACCTACAGGGCATAAACACTGAAGCTTTCTTT.

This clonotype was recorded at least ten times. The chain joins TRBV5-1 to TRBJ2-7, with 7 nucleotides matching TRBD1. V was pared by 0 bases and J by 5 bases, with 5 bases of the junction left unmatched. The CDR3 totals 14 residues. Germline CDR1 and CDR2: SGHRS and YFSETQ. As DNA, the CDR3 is TGCGCCAGCAGCTTGGCCGGAACAGGGGACGAGCAGTACTTC. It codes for CASSLAGTGDEQYF.

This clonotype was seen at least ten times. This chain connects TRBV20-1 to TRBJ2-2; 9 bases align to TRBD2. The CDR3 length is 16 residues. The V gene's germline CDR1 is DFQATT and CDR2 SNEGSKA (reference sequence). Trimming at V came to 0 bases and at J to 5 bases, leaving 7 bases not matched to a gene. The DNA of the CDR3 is TGCAGTGCTAGAGATCGGCGGGGGGGATGGACCGGGGAGCTGTTTTTT. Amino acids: CSARDRRGGWTGELFF.

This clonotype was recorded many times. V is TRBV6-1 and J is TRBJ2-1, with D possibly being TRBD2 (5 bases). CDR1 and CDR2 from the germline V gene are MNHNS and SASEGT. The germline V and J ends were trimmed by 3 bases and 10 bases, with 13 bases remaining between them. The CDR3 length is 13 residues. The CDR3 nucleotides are TGTGCCAGCAGTGAGGGGAGAGTAGGGGAGCAGTTCTTC. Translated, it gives CASSEGRVGEQFF.

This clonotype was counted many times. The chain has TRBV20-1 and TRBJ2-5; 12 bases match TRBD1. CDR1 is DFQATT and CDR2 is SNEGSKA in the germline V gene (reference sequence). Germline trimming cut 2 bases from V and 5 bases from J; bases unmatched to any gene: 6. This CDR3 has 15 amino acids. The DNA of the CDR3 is TGCAGTGCTAGATCCGGGACAGGGGGCGAGGAGACCCAGTACTTC. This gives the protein CSARSGTGGEETQYF.

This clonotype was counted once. The CDR3 protein is CASSSRGASGVAQGNYEQYF. CDR3 coding DNA: TGTGCCAGCAGCTCTCGGGGGGCTAGCGGGGTGGCCCAGGGGAACTACGAGCAGTACTTC. V gene TRBV7-3 combines with J gene TRBJ2-7, with TRBD2 matching 9 bases. Germline V lookup: CDR1 SGHTA, CDR2 FQGTGA. The CDR3 is 20 amino acids. V dropped 4 bases and J dropped 3; count of bases not matched to a gene: 22.

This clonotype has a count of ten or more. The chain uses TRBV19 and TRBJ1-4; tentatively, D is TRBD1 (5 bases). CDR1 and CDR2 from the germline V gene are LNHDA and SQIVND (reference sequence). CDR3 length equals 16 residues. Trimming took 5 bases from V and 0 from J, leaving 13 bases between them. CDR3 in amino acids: CASSPRGEATNEKLFF. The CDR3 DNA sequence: TGTGCCAGTAGTCCGAGGGGAGAGGCAACTAATGAAAAACTGTTTTTT.

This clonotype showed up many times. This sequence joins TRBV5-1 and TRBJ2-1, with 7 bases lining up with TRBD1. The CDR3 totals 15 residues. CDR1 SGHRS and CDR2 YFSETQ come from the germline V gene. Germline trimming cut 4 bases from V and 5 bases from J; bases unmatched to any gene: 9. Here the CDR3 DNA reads TGCGCCAGCAGCCTGTCCGGGACAGCGGACAATGAGCAGTTCTTC. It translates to CASSLSGTADNEQFF.

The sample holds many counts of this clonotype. CDR3 sequence: CASSQHIAGGQNIQYF. For the CDR3, the DNA is TGTGCCAGCAGCCAACATATAGCGGGGGGGCAGAACATTCAGTACTTC. The chain is built from TRBV4-2 and TRBJ2-4; 11 bases map to TRBD2. The CDR3 extends over 16 amino acids. With 2 bases clipped from V and 7 bases from J, the junction kept 7 bases outside the gene matches. Germline V lookup: CDR1 LGHNA, CDR2 YNFKEQ.

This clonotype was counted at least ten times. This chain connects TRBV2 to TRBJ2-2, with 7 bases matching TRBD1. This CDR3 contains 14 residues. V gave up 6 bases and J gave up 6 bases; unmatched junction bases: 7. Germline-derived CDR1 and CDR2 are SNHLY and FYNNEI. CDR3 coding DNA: TGTGCCAGCAGGAATCAGGGGGTTGCCGGGGAGCTGTTTTTT. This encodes CASRNQGVAGELFF.

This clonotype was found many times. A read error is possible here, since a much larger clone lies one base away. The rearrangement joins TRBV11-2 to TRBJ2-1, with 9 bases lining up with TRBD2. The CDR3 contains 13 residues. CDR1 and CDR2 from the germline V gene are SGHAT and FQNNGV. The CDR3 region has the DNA TGTGTCAGCAGCTTGGAGTCTAGCGGGGTCTCGTTCTTC. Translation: CVSSLESSGVSFF. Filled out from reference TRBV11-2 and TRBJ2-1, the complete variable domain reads EAGVAQSPRYKIIEKRQSVAFWCNPISGHATLYWYQQILGQGPKLLIQFQNNGVVDDSQLPKDRFSAERLKGVDSTLKIQPAKLEDSAVYLCVSSLESSGVSFFGPGTRLTVL.

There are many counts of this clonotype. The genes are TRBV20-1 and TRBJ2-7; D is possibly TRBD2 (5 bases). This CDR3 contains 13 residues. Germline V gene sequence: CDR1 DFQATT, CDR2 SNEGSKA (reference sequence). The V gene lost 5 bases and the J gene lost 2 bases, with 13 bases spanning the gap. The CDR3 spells CSAWTFGAYEQYF. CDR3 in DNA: TGCAGTGCTTGGACTTTTGGAGCCTACGAGCAGTACTTC.

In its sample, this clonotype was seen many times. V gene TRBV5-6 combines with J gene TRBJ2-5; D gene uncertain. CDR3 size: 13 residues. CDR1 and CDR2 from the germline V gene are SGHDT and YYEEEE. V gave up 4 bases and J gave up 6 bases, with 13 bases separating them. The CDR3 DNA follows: TGTGCCAGCAGCCCCGACCTGGAAAAGACCCAGTACTTC. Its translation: CASSPDLEKTQYF.

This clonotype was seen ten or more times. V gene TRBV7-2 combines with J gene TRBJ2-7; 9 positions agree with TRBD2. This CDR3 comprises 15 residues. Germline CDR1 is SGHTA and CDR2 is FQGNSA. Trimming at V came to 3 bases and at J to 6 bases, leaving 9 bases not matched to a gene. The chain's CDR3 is CASSFATSGPREQYF. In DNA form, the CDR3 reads TGTGCCAGCAGCTTCGCGACTAGCGGTCCTCGCGAGCAGTACTTC.

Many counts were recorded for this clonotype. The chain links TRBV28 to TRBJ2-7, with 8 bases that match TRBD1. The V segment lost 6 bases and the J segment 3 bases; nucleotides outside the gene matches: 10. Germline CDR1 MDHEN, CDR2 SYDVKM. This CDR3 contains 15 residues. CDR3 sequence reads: CASSNGQGWYYEQYF. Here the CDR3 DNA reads TGTGCCAGCAGCAACGGACAGGGATGGTACTACGAGCAGTACTTC.

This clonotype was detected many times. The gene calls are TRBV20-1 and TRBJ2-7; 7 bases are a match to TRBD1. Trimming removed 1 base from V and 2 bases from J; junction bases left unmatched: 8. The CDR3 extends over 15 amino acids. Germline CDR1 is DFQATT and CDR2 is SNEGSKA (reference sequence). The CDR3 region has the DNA TGCAGTGCTAGAGGCCCCGGGACAGCGACCTACGAGCAGTACTTC. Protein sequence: CSARGPGTATYEQYF.

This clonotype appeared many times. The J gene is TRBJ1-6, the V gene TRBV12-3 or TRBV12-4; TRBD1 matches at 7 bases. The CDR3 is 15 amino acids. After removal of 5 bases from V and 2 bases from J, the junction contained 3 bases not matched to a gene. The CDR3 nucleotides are TGTGCCAGCAGTGGGGGACAGACCTATAATTCACCCCTCCACTTT. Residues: CASSGGQTYNSPLHF.

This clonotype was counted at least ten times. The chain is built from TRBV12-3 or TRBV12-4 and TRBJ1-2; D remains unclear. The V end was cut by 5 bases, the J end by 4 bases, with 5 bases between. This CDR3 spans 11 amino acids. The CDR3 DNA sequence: TGTGCCAGCAGTCTCATCTATGGCTACACCTTC. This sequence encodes CASSLIYGYTF.

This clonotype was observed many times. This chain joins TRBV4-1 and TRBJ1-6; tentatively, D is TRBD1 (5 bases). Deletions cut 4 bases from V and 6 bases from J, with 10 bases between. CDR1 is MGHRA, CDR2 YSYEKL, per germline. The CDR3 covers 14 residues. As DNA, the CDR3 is TGCGCCAGCAGCCTAGCCAGGGCTAATTCACCCCTCCACTTT. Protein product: CASSLARANSPLHF.

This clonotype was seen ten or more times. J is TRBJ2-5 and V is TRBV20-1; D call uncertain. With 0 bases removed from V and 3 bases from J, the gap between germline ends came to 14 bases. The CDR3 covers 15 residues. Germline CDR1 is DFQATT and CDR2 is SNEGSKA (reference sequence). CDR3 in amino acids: CSARDYGIKEETQYF. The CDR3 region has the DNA TGCAGTGCTAGAGATTATGGGATTAAGGAAGAGACCCAGTACTTC.